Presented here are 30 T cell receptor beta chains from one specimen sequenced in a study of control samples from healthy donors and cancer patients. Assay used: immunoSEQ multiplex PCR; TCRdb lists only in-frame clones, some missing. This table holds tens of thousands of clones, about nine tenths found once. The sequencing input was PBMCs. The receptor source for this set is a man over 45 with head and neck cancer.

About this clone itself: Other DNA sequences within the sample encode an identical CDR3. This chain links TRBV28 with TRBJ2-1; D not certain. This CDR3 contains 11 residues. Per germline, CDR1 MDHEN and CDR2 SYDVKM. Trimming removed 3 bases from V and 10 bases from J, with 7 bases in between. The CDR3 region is CASSLGLEQFF. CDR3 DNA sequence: TGTGCCAGCAGTTTGGGGTTGGAGCAGTTCTTC.

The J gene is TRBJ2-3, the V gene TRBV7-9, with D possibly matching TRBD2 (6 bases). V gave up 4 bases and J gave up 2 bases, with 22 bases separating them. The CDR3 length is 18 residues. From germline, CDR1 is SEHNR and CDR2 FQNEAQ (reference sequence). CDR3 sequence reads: CASSSRERPGVLTDTQYF. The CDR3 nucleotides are TGTGCCAGCAGCTCCCGCGAAAGACCGGGGGTACTCACAGATACGCAGTATTTT.

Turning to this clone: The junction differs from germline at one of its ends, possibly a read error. CDR3 coding DNA: TGTGCCAGCAGTTCGGAGGGGACTTCCTTCAATGAGCAGTTCTTC. Translation: CASSSEGTSFNEQFF. The V call is TRBV27, the J call TRBJ2-1, with D possibly TRBD2 on 6 matching bases. The CDR3 is 15 amino acids. The V gene's germline CDR1 is MNHEY and CDR2 SMNVEV (reference sequence).

This CDR3 reads CASSSGSGLGGTEAFF. In DNA, the CDR3 is TGTGCCAGCAGCTCAGGCAGTGGACTAGGGGGCACTGAAGCTTTCTTT. This sequence joins TRBV9 and TRBJ1-1, with D possibly matching TRBD1 (6 bases). The V gene's germline CDR1 is SGDLS and CDR2 YYNGEE. The CDR3 is made up of 16 amino acids. Trimming removed 4 bases from V and 4 bases from J, with 20 bases in between.

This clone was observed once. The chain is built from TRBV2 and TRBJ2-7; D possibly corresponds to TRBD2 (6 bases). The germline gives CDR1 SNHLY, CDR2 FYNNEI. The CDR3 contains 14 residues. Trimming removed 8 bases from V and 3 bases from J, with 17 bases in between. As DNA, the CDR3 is TGTGCCAGCGGTGGGGGTATAGCGGTCTACGAGCAGTACTTC. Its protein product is CASGGGIAVYEQYF.

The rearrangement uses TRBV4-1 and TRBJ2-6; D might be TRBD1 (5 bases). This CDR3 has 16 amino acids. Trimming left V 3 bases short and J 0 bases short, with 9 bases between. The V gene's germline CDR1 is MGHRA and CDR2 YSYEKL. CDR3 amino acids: CASSQEDSSGANVLTF. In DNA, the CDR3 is TGCGCCAGCAGCCAGGAAGACAGCTCTGGGGCCAACGTCCTGACTTTC.

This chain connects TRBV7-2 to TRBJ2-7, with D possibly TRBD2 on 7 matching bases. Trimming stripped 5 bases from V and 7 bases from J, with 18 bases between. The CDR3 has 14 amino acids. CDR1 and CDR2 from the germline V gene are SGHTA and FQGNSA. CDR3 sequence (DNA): TGTGCCAGCAGCCCGCAAGGGGGGGCGGTTGAGCAGTACTTC. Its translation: CASSPQGGAVEQYF.

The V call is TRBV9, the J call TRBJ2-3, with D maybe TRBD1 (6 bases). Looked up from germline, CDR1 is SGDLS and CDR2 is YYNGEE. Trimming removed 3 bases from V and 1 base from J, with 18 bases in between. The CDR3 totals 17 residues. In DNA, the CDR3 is TGTGCCAGCAGCGAGGACGCGGCTGGGGGCCGCACAGATACGCAGTATTTT. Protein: CASSEDAAGGRTDTQYF.

CDR3 loop: CASSKEGRKETQYF. The CDR3, as DNA: TGTGCCAGTAGTAAGGAAGGCAGAAAAGAGACCCAGTACTTC. V gene TRBV19 combines with J gene TRBJ2-5; D is ambiguous. From germline, CDR1 is LNHDA and CDR2 SQIVND (reference sequence). Trimming took off 4 bases at V and 3 bases at J, with 12 bases between the two ends. CDR3 length equals 14 residues. Variable domain in full (rest from reference TRBV19 and TRBJ2-5): DGGITQSPKYLFRKEGQNVTLSCEQNLNHDAMYWYRQDPGQGLRLIYYSQIVNDFQKGDIAEGYSVSREKKESFPLTVTSAQKNPTAFYLCASSKEGRKETQYFGPGTRLLVL.

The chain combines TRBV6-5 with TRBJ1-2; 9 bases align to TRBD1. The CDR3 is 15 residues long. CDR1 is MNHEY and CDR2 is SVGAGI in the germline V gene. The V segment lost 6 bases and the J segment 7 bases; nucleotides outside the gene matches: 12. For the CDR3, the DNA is TGTGCCAGCAGCCGGGACAGGGCGTTACTAGCTGGCTACACCTTC. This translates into CASSRDRALLAGYTF.

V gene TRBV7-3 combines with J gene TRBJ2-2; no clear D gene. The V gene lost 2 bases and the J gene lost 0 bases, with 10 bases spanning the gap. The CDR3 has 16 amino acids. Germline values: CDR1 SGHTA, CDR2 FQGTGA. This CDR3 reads CASSLEGSPNTGELFF. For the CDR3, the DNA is TGTGCCAGCAGCTTAGAAGGGTCCCCGAACACCGGGGAGCTGTTTTTT.

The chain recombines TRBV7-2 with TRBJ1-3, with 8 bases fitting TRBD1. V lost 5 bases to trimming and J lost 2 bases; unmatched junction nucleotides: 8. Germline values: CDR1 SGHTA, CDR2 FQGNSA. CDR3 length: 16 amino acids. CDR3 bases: TGTGCCAGCAGCAAGGACAGGGTCCTGGCTGGAAACACCATATATTTT. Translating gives CASSKDRVLAGNTIYF.

This chain's CDR3 is CASSSSSLGNSPLHF. The CDR3 DNA reads as TGCGCCAGCAGTTCCTCTTCCTTGGGGAATTCACCCCTCCACTTT. This rearrangement joins TRBV10-1 to TRBJ1-6; D unclear. The CDR3 is made up of 15 amino acids. Trimming took off 5 bases at V and 7 bases at J, with 15 bases between the two ends. Germline V gene sequence: CDR1 WNHNN, CDR2 SYGVQD (reference sequence).

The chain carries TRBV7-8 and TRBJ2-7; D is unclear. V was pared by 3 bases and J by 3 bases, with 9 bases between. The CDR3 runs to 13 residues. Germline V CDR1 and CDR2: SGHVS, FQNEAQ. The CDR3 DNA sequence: TGTGCCAGCAGCTTTACGGGTAGCTACGAGCAGTACTTC. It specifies CASSFTGSYEQYF.

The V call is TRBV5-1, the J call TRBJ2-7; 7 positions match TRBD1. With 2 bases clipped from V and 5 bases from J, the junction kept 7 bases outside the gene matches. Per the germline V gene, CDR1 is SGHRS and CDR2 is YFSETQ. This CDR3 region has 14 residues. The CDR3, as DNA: TGCGCCAGCAGCTTAGACAGGGTAAAGGACGAGCAGTACTTC. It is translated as CASSLDRVKDEQYF.

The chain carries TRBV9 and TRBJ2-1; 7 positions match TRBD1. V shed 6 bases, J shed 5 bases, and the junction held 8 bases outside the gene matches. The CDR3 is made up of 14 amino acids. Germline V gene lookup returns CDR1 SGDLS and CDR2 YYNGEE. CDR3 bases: TGTGCCAGCACCCCGAGTGACAGGGACAATGAGCAGTTCTTC. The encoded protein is CASTPSDRDNEQFF.

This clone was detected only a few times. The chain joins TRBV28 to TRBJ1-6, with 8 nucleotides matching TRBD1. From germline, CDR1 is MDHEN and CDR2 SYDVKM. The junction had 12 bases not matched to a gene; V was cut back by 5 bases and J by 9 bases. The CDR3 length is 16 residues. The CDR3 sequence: CASSPFRTGFGSPLHF. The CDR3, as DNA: TGTGCCAGCAGTCCCTTCCGGACAGGGTTTGGTTCACCCCTCCACTTT.

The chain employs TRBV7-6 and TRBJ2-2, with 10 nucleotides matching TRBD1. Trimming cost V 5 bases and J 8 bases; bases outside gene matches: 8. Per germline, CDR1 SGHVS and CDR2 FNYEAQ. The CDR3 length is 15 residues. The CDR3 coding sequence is TGTGCCAGCAGCGCCCAGACAGGGGGCAGGGGGGAGCTGTTTTTT. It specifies CASSAQTGGRGELFF.

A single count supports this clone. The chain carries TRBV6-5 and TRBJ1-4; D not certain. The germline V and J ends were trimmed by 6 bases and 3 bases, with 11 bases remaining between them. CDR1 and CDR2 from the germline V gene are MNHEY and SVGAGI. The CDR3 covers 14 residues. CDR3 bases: TGTGCCAGCAGCCTCACGGGGTCTAATGAAAAACTGTTTTTT. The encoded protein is CASSLTGSNEKLFF.

CDR3 residues: CATGGWGTDTQYF. CDR3 nucleotides: TGTGCCACCGGGGGATGGGGCACAGATACGCAGTATTTT. The J gene is TRBJ2-3, the V gene TRBV24-1; the D gene could be TRBD1 or TRBD2 (5 bases each). Trimming left V 9 bases short and J 1 base short, with 10 bases between. Germline V gives CDR1 KGHDR, CDR2 SFDVKD. CDR3 length equals 13 residues.

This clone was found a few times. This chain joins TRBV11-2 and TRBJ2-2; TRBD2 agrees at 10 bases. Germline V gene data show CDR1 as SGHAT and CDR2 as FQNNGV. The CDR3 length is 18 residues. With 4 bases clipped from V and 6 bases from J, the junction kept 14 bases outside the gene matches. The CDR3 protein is CASSSLKVLAGVPGELFF. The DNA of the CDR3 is TGTGCCAGCAGCTCTCTAAAGGTCCTAGCGGGAGTCCCCGGGGAGCTGTTTTTT.

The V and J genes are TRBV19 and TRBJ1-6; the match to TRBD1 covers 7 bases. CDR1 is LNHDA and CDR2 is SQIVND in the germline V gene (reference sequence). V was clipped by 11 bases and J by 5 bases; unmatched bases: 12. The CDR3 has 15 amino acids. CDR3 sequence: CASSGQAGDNSPLHF. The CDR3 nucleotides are TGTGCCTCCTCTGGACAGGCCGGAGATAATTCACCCCTCCACTTT.

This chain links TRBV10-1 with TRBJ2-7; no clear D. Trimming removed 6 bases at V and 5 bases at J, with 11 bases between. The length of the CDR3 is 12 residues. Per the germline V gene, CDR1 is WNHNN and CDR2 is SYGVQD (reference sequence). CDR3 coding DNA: TGCGCCAGCAGCGACCCGGGCCACGAGCAGTACTTC. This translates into CASSDPGHEQYF.

The CDR3 coding sequence is TGTGCCAGCAGACCGACAGGGTTGATAGTGAGAGAGACCCAGTACTTC. This encodes CASRPTGLIVRETQYF. The gene calls are TRBV7-9 and TRBJ2-5; 7 bases are a match to TRBD1. This CDR3 is built from 16 residues. Germline V gives CDR1 SEHNR, CDR2 FQNEAQ (reference sequence). V lost 6 bases and J lost 4; bases outside the gene matches: 14.

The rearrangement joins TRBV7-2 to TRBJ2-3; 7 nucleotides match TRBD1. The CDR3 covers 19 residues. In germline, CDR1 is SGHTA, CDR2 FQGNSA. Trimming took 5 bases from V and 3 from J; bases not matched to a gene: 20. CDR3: CASSTGDHLADRKTDTQYF. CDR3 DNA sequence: TGTGCCAGCAGCACAGGGGACCACCTGGCCGACCGTAAAACAGATACGCAGTATTTT.

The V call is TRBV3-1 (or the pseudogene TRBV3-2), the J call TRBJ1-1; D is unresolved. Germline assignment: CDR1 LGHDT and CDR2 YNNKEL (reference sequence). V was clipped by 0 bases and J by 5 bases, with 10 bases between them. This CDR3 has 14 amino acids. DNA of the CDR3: TGTGCCAGCAGCCAAGAGTTTATAGCGACTGAAGCTTTCTTT. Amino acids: CASSQEFIATEAFF.

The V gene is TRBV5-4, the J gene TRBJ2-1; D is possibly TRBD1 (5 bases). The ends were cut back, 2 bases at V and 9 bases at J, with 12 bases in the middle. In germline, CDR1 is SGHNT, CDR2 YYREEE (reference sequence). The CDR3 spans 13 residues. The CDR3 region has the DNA TGTGCCAGCAGCTTCCCGGACAAGGCTGAGCAGTTCTTC. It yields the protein CASSFPDKAEQFF.

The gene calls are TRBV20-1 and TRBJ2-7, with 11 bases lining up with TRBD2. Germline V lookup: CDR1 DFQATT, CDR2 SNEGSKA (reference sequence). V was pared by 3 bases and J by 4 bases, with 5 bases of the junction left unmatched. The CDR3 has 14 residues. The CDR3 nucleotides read TGCAGTGCTAGTATTAGCGGGAGGGTTTACGAGCAGTACTTC. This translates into CSASISGRVYEQYF.

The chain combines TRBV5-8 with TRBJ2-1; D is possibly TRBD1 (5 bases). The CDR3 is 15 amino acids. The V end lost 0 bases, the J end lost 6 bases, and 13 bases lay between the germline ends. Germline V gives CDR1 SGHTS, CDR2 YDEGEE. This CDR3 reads CASSLGYLGLNEQFF. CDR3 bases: TGTGCCAGCAGCTTGGGATATTTGGGGCTCAATGAGCAGTTCTTC.

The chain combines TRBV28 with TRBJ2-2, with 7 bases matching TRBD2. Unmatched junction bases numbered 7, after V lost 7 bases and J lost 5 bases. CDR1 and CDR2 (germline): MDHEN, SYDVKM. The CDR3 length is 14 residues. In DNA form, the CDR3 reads TGTGCCAGCACTGCAGCGGGGCGTACCGGGGAGCTGTTTTTT. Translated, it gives CASTAAGRTGELFF.